This TCR beta chain was found in a study of blood T cell repertoires in COVID-19. In the authors' methods: Reference gene primer amplification gave nucleated cell count estimates. Using immunoSEQ multiplex PCR, the repertoire was profiled, and TCRdb retains in-frame clones only, with some absent. That table gives V, J and clone size, and the DNA gave D and trimming. The sample has about 50,000 clones, around 80% seen once; the top ten hold 16%. Germline V gene data show CDR1 as MNHEY and CDR2 as SVGEGT. The length of the CDR3 is 14 residues. V lost 2 bases to trimming and J lost 7 bases; unmatched junction nucleotides: 2.

The specimen was peripheral blood. The sequence came from a man aged 40-49 years with acute or convalescent COVID-19. The genes are TRBV6-2 or TRBV6-3 and TRBJ1-6; 7 nucleotides agree with TRBD1. The CDR3 region has the DNA TGTGCCAGCAGTTACGAGGGGGCCAATTCACCCCTCCACTTT. Translating gives CASSYEGANSPLHF.